A single sample is the source of the 30 T cell receptor beta chains below, sequenced in a study of high-grade serous ovarian cancer treatment subgroups. The assay was immunoSEQ multiplex PCR, and TCRdb's table has in-frame clones only and misses some. The data hold several thousand clones, with 65% to 85% observed a single time. Tumor samples were obtained before definitive surgery or chemotherapy. The sample taken for sequencing was tumor tissue. These receptor sequences come from a human donor with high-grade serous ovarian cancer.

The chain carries TRBV4-3 and TRBJ2-2, with 9 bases lining up with TRBD2. Trimming removed 1 base from V and 3 bases from J; junction bases left unmatched: 6. The CDR3 length is 17 residues. Germline V gene sequence: CDR1 LGHNA, CDR2 YSLEER. CDR3 region: CASSQVGLAGYTGELFF. Written as DNA, the CDR3 is TGCGCCAGCAGCCAAGTTGGTCTAGCGGGGTACACCGGGGAGCTGTTTTTT.

CDR3 nucleotide sequence: TGTGCCAGCAGCCACAGCGGGGGGTACGGGGAGACCCAGTACTTC. This translates into CASSHSGGYGETQYF. V and J are TRBV6-5 and TRBJ2-5, with TRBD2 matching over 9 bases. The germline gives CDR1 MNHEY, CDR2 SVGAGI. This CDR3 has 15 amino acids. Losses at the gene ends were 6 bases for V and 5 bases for J; bases not matched to a gene: 10.

V gene TRBV2 combines with J gene TRBJ2-7, with 7 bases aligning to TRBD1. CDR1 SNHLY and CDR2 FYNNEI come from the germline V gene. The V and J ends lost 2 bases and 5 bases, in that order; junction bases with no gene match: 0. The CDR3 contains 12 residues. The DNA for the CDR3 is TGTGCCAGCAGTGAACAGGGGGACGAGCAGTACTTC. Residues: CASSEQGDEQYF.

The chain is built from TRBV13 and TRBJ2-7, with D perhaps matching TRBD1 (6 bases). The V gene lost 2 bases and the J gene lost 4 bases, with 12 bases spanning the gap. The CDR3 length is 14 residues. Germline V CDR1 and CDR2: PRHDT, FYEKMQ (reference sequence). The CDR3 nucleotides read TGTGCCAGCAGCTTAAACAGGGTGGGGTACGAGCAGTACTTC. Protein product: CASSLNRVGYEQYF.

The chain is built from TRBV29-1 and TRBJ2-3, with D uncertain. Germline V CDR1 and CDR2: SQVTM, ANQGSEA. V lost 3 bases and J 2 bases, leaving 15 bases between the germline ends. This CDR3 has 15 amino acids. CDR3 bases: TGCAGCGTTGATAAGTGGGGTAGCTTCACAGATACGCAGTATTTT. Its protein is CSVDKWGSFTDTQYF.

This sequence joins TRBV5-8 and TRBJ1-5; 7 bases line up with TRBD1. This CDR3 is built from 15 residues. CDR1 and CDR2 from the germline V gene are SGHTS and YDEGEE. V was clipped by 3 bases and J by 4 bases; unmatched bases: 7. The CDR3 sequence: CASSYTRQGNQPQHF. The CDR3 nucleotides read TGTGCCAGCAGCTATACGCGACAGGGTAATCAGCCCCAGCATTTT.

The rearrangement joins TRBV7-2 to TRBJ2-5; 7 bases agree with TRBD2. With the DNA end fitting TRBJ2-7 better, the J assignment may be wrong. From germline, CDR1 is SGHTA and CDR2 FQGNSA. The CDR3 runs to 15 residues. CDR3 loop: CASSFLGGFGYEQYF. The CDR3 DNA reads as TGTGCCAGCAGCTTCTTGGGGGGGTTTGGCTACGAGCAGTACTTC.

The chain combines TRBV30 with TRBJ1-1; 8 bases map to TRBD1. The CDR3 length is 15 residues. J gave up 4 bases and V 1 base, and 8 bases lay outside the gene matches. Germline CDR1 GTSNPN, CDR2 SVGIG (reference sequence). This CDR3 reads CAWSGRTGMSTEAFF. The CDR3 DNA reads TGTGCCTGGAGTGGACGGACAGGGATGTCCACTGAAGCTTTCTTT.

The rearrangement uses TRBV5-5 and TRBJ2-3; TRBD1 or TRBD2 may be the D gene (5 bases each). CDR1 is SGHKS, CDR2 YYEKEE, per germline (reference sequence). The ends were cut back, 4 bases at V and 6 bases at J, with 21 bases in the middle. The CDR3 consists of 16 residues. CDR3 protein: CASSLSEADTPDTQYF. In DNA, the CDR3 is TGTGCCAGCAGCCTTTCTGAAGCGGACACGCCCGATACGCAGTATTTT.

This sequence joins TRBV7-3 and TRBJ2-3, with 13 bases aligning to TRBD2. Trimming cost V 3 bases and J 1 base; bases outside gene matches: 1. Germline CDR1 reads SGHTA; CDR2 reads FQGTGA. The CDR3 length is 16 residues. Here the CDR3 DNA reads TGTGCCAGCAGCTTCGGACTAGCGGGGGGCACAGATACGCAGTATTTT. Its translation is CASSFGLAGGTDTQYF.

The V and J genes are TRBV4-1 and TRBJ1-2; 9 bases align to TRBD1. Germline assignment: CDR1 MGHRA and CDR2 YSYEKL. The CDR3 is made up of 16 amino acids. J gave up 4 bases and V 4 bases, and 10 bases lay outside the gene matches. Here the CDR3 reads CASSPTQTGGTYGYTF. The CDR3 DNA is TGCGCCAGCAGCCCGACGCAAACAGGGGGCACCTATGGCTACACCTTC.

The V and J genes are TRBV10-1 and TRBJ2-7, with no clear D. V lost 6 bases to trimming and J lost 2 bases, with 11 bases between them. CDR3 length equals 13 residues. Germline V gene lookup returns CDR1 WNHNN and CDR2 SYGVQD (reference sequence). The CDR3 loop is CASSEDGTYEQYF. The CDR3 DNA reads as TGCGCCAGCAGCGAGGACGGAACCTACGAGCAGTACTTC.

The chain joins TRBV4-2 to TRBJ2-7; TRBD1 matches 7 bases. The CDR3 is made up of 16 amino acids. Germline V gives CDR1 LGHNA, CDR2 YNFKEQ. The junction had 9 bases not matched to a gene; V was cut back by 4 bases and J by 0 bases. CDR3 region: CASSRYGQESSYEQYF. For the CDR3, the DNA is TGTGCCAGCAGCCGGTACGGACAGGAATCCTCCTACGAGCAGTACTTC.

In DNA, the CDR3 is TGCGCCAGCAGCCAAGATATGGTCGGTAAGGGACACGAGCAGTACTTC. Its translation is CASSQDMVGKGHEQYF. This chain connects TRBV4-1 to TRBJ2-7; D possibly uses TRBD1 or TRBD2 (5 bases each). Trimming took 0 bases from V and 5 from J, leaving 17 bases between them. Germline loops: CDR1 MGHRA, CDR2 YSYEKL. CDR3 length: 16 amino acids.

V usage is TRBV2 and J usage is TRBJ2-7; 12 bases are shared with TRBD2. Trimming took 6 bases from V and 0 from J; bases not matched to a gene: 12. The CDR3 length is 18 residues. Looked up from germline, CDR1 is SNHLY and CDR2 is FYNNEI. In nucleotides, the CDR3 is TGTGCCAGCAGACCACCGGGACTAGCGGGTCTAATCTCCTACGAGCAGTACTTC. Amino acid sequence: CASRPPGLAGLISYEQYF.

The V and J genes are TRBV5-1 and TRBJ2-5, with 15 positions matching TRBD2. V was clipped by 4 bases and J by 7 bases; unmatched bases: 8. There are 16 residues in the CDR3. Germline lookup yields CDR1 SGHRS and CDR2 YFSETQ. The CDR3 reads CASSESGLAGGGTQYF. For the CDR3, the DNA is TGCGCCAGCAGCGAATCGGGACTAGCGGGGGGAGGGACCCAGTACTTC.

Turning to this clone: One junction end does not reproduce the germline sequence, and a read error may be involved. Here the CDR3 DNA reads TGCGTCAGCAGCTTCTCGGATGGGACCACTGAAGCTTTCTTT. This codes for CVSSFSDGTTEAFF. The J gene is TRBJ1-1, the V gene TRBV5-1; weak D call: TRBD1 (5 bases). Germline CDR1 is SGHRS and CDR2 is YFSETQ. The CDR3 is 14 residues long.

V usage is TRBV29-1 and J usage is TRBJ2-1; D not certain. Per germline, CDR1 SQVTM and CDR2 ANQGSEA. Trimming stripped 4 bases from V and 4 bases from J, with 8 bases between. The CDR3 contains 12 residues. CDR3 protein: CSVGVAYNEQFF. CDR3 DNA sequence: TGCAGCGTTGGGGTGGCATACAATGAGCAGTTCTTC.

V usage is TRBV30 and J usage is TRBJ2-7; possible D gene TRBD2, 5 bases. The CDR3 covers 12 residues. The germline V gene has CDR1 GTSNPN and CDR2 SVGIG (reference sequence). The V and J ends lost 2 bases and 6 bases respectively, with 11 bases between them. CDR3 residues: CAWSLRGIEQYF. DNA of the CDR3: TGTGCCTGGAGTCTAAGAGGGATCGAGCAGTACTTC.

This rearrangement joins TRBV10-3 to TRBJ2-5; D assignment may be TRBD1 or TRBD2 (5 bases each). The length of the CDR3 is 16 residues. V was cut by 0 bases and J by 3 bases, with 14 bases left in between. CDR1 ENHRY and CDR2 SYGVKD come from the germline V gene. CDR3 DNA sequence: TGTGCCATCAGTGAGTCGAGACGGGACGCCAAAGAGACCCAGTACTTC. Its protein is CAISESRRDAKETQYF.

V usage is TRBV11-2 and J usage is TRBJ2-7; 12 positions match TRBD2. The germline CDR1 and CDR2 sequences are SGHAT and FQNNGV. The V and J ends lost 6 bases and 4 bases, in that order; junction bases with no gene match: 10. The CDR3 extends over 16 amino acids. This CDR3 reads CASRGLAGPLLYEQYF. CDR3 sequence (DNA): TGTGCCAGCAGAGGACTAGCGGGACCCCTCCTTTACGAGCAGTACTTC.

The genes are TRBV30 and TRBJ1-1, with a possible D match to TRBD1 (5 bases). The CDR3 contains 13 residues. Trimming took off 1 base at V and 4 bases at J, with 10 bases between the two ends. Per the germline V gene, CDR1 is GTSNPN and CDR2 is SVGIG (reference sequence). The CDR3 loop is CAWSGQGGTEAFF. Written as DNA, the CDR3 is TGTGCCTGGAGTGGCCAGGGTGGCACTGAAGCTTTCTTT.

The rearrangement uses TRBV28 and TRBJ2-5; D gene uncertain. Per the germline V gene, CDR1 is MDHEN and CDR2 is SYDVKM. Trimming pared 8 bases from V and 1 base from J, leaving 17 bases between. The CDR3 is 15 amino acids. The CDR3 region has the DNA TGTGCCAGCGTCCGGTTGGGGATGGGCCAAGAGACCCAGTACTTC. This translates into CASVRLGMGQETQYF.

The J gene is TRBJ1-4, the V gene TRBV27; a weak D match, TRBD1 (6 bases). CDR3 length: 14 residues. V lost 6 bases to trimming and J lost 5 bases, with 13 bases between them. In germline, CDR1 is MNHEY, CDR2 SMNVEV (reference sequence). The CDR3 loop reads CASSATGVNEKLFF. CDR3 DNA: TGTGCCAGCAGCGCGACAGGAGTCAATGAAAAACTGTTTTTT.

V and J are TRBV30 and TRBJ1-2; tentative D call: TRBD1 (5 bases). The germline V gene encodes CDR1 GTSNPN and CDR2 SVGIG (reference sequence). The CDR3 runs 13 residues. Trimming stripped 4 bases from V and 2 bases from J, with 11 bases between. The DNA of the CDR3 is TGTGCCTGGAAAAACAGGATCAACTATGGCTACACCTTC. Its protein is CAWKNRINYGYTF.

In its sample, this clone was seen a few times. V and J are TRBV28 and TRBJ2-3, with 7 bases fitting TRBD2. V dropped 3 bases and J dropped 1; count of bases not matched to a gene: 1. The CDR3 is made up of 14 amino acids. Germline loops: CDR1 MDHEN, CDR2 SYDVKM. CDR3 region: CASSFLAGTDTQYF. The CDR3 DNA is TGTGCCAGCAGTTTCCTAGCGGGCACAGATACGCAGTATTTT.

The chain is built from TRBV7-2 and TRBJ1-4, with 7 bases that match TRBD1. The trim removed 5 bases at V and 7 bases at J, leaving 10 bases unmatched. Germline V CDR1 and CDR2: SGHTA, FQGNSA. The CDR3 has 15 amino acids. Here the CDR3 reads CASSRQGGASEKLFF. The CDR3 DNA reads as TGTGCCAGCAGCCGCCAAGGGGGCGCTTCTGAAAAACTGTTTTTT.

The J gene is TRBJ1-1, the V gene TRBV19; maybe TRBD1 (5 bases). In germline, CDR1 is LNHDA, CDR2 SQIVND (reference sequence). The CDR3 runs 17 residues. Between the trimmed V and J ends, which lost 3 bases and 0 bases, there was a span of 17 bases. The CDR3 here is CASSIKPSEGLNTEAFF. The DNA of the CDR3 is TGTGCCAGTAGTATTAAGCCCAGCGAGGGGTTGAACACTGAAGCTTTCTTT.

This clone was seen just once. The chain recombines TRBV10-3 with TRBJ2-1, with TRBD1 matching over 9 bases. CDR1 and CDR2 (germline): ENHRY, SYGVKD. The CDR3 loop spans 14 amino acids. V trimming: 7 bases; J trimming: 5 bases; junction bases outside the gene matches: 6. The CDR3 DNA sequence: TGTGCCATCAAAGGGACAGGGACCGACAATGAGCAGTTCTTC. The encoded protein is CAIKGTGTDNEQFF.

V gene TRBV5-4 combines with J gene TRBJ2-1; D ambiguous. This CDR3 region has 15 residues. CDR1 is SGHNT, CDR2 YYREEE, per germline (reference sequence). V shed 4 bases and J shed 0 bases, with 11 bases lying between them. The CDR3, as DNA: TGTGCCAGCAGCCCTGCCACGGGCTCCTACAATGAGCAGTTCTTC. It encodes CASSPATGSYNEQFF.